This section outlines one TCR beta chain sequence together with its context. The CDR3 totals 14 residues. Trimming shortened V by 5 bases and J by 7 bases, and 14 bases separated the two germline ends. Germline CDR1 is SEHNR and CDR2 is FQNEAQ (reference sequence). The authors' processing: The authors estimated nucleated cell counts from reference gene primer amplification. Profiled with immunoSEQ multiplex PCR; TCRdb holds only in-frame clones, not every one. V, J and clone size were drawn from that table, and D and trimming were deduced from the DNA. The repertoire holds some 190,000 clones, with 82% as singletons. This entry comes from a study of blood T cell repertoires in COVID-19. Study overall: Spain, Italy and the United States supplied samples that represented acute and convalescent COVID-19.

Seattle's cohort entered during active infection and was followed longitudinally. The chain couples TRBV7-9 to TRBJ2-2, with D possibly called TRBD1 or TRBD2 (5 bases each). What was sequenced was peripheral blood. This TCR came from a woman aged 55-69 years with COVID-19, enrolled during active disease. The DNA of the CDR3 is TGTGCCAGCAGCAGGGACGGTGAGGTCGGGGAGCTGTTTTTT. Residues: CASSRDGEVGELFF.